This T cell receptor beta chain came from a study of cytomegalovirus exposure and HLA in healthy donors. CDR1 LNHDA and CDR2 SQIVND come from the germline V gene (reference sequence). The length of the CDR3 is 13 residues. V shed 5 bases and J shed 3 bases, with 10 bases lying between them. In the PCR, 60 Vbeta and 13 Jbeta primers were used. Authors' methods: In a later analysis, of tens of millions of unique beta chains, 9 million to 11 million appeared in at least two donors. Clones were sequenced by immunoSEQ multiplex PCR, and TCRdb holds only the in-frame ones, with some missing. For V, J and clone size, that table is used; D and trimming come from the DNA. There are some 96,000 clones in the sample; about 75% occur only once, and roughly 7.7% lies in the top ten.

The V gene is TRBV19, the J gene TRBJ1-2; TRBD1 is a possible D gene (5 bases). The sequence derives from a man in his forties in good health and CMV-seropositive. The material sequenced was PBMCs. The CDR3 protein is CASSFRVDYGYTF. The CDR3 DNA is TGTGCCAGTAGTTTCAGGGTGGACTATGGCTACACCTTC. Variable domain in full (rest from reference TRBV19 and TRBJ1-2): DGGITQSPKYLFRKEGQNVTLSCEQNLNHDAMYWYRQDPGQGLRLIYYSQIVNDFQKGDIAEGYSVSREKKESFPLTVTSAQKNPTAFYLCASSFRVDYGYTFGSGTRLTVV.